Sequencing of this TCR beta chain was carried out in a study of CD8 T cells in Susac syndrome. Overall study findings and caveats: The study recognized that its TCR sequencing and HLA analysis covered a relatively small number of individuals.

The authors reverse transcribed roughly 0.5 to 1 ug RNA with random hexamers. Amplification of the TCR beta CDR3 was carried out by immunoSEQ multiplex PCR, which spanned a total of 54 Vbeta and 13 Jbeta segments. TCRdb recomputed calls from the immunoSEQ multiplex PCR reads with MiXCR, one row per CDR3 protein. Of approximately 160,000 distinct CDR3 sequences listed, roughly 95% were seen once; the top ten hold 0.08% to 0.095%. CDR1 is GTSNPN, CDR2 SVGIG, per germline (reference sequence). The junction had 5 bases not matched to a gene; V was cut back by 8 bases and J by 5 bases. The length of the CDR3 is 12 residues. Treatment-naive patients with stable or active relapsing-remitting disease were the multiple sclerosis controls. Both CD4+ and CD8+ T cells were negatively isolated, and TEMRA cells underwent FACS enrichment. Turning to this clonotype: The target antigen is unknown.

The chain is built from TRBV30 and TRBJ1-3, with 8 nucleotides matching TRBD1. Source material: CD4+ T cells from PBMCs. This clonotype was sampled from a human donor with multiple sclerosis. CDR3 DNA sequence: TGTGCCGGTGGACAGGGAAGAAACACCATATATTTT. This encodes CAGGQGRNTIYF.